Shown below are 10 T cell receptor beta chains from a single sample sequenced in a study of T-cell reconstitution after alpha-beta-depleted transplantation in children. TCRbeta library preparation incorporated unique molecular identifiers. TCRdb independently ran MiXCR on the PCR reads; one entry per CDR3 protein. The sample lists 350,000 to 450,000 distinct CDR3 sequences, approximately 20% occurring once. The starting material was PBMCs from the stem cell graft donor, obtained from the stem cell graft. These receptors were collected from a human donor who donated a stem cell graft to a child with acute myeloid leukemia.

In its sample, this clonotype was seen many times. The rearrangement uses TRBV12-3 or TRBV12-4 and TRBJ2-1, with TRBD2 matching over 13 bases. The V segment lost 5 bases and the J segment 9 bases; nucleotides outside the gene matches: 10. This CDR3 comprises 16 residues. The CDR3 coding sequence is TGTGCCAGCAGTACACGGACTAGCGGGAGTGGAAGTGAGCAGTTCTTC. Its protein is CASSTRTSGSGSEQFF.

The chain recombines TRBV12-3 or TRBV12-4 with TRBJ2-6; TRBD2 agrees at 7 bases. The V segment lost 0 bases and the J segment 1 base; nucleotides outside the gene matches: 6. The CDR3 has 18 residues. The CDR3 DNA reads TGTGCCAGCAGTTTAGCGGGAGGGCTCTTATCTGGGGCCAACGTCCTGACTTTC. Its translation: CASSLAGGLLSGANVLTF.

The rearrangement links TRBV12-3 or TRBV12-4 to TRBJ2-2; D unclear. The CDR3 has 12 amino acids. V was pared by 2 bases and J by 7 bases, with 5 bases between. The CDR3 reads CASSLSLGELFF. For the CDR3, the DNA is TGTGCCAGCAGTTTATCTCTCGGGGAGCTGTTTTTT.

The chain is built from TRBV14 and TRBJ2-2; tentative D call: TRBD1 (6 bases). Germline-derived CDR1 and CDR2 are SGHDN and FVKESK. The V gene lost 3 bases and the J gene lost 4 bases, with 12 bases spanning the gap. CDR3 length: 15 amino acids. The CDR3 here is CASSQEQGITGELFF. For the CDR3, the DNA is TGTGCCAGCAGCCAGGAACAGGGAATCACCGGGGAGCTGTTTTTT.

This rearrangement joins TRBV3-1 to TRBJ2-1, with TRBD2 matching over 8 bases. Trimming removed 4 bases from V and 15 bases from J; junction bases left unmatched: 8. CDR3 length: 12 amino acids. Germline CDR1 reads LGHDT; CDR2 reads YNNKEL (reference sequence). CDR3 loop: CASSPGGIRLFF. CDR3 bases: TGTGCCAGCAGCCCGGGAGGGATCAGGCTGTTCTTC.

This clonotype came up a few times. The chain combines TRBV7-2 with TRBJ2-3; D is possibly TRBD1 (5 bases). CDR3 length equals 15 residues. The V and J ends lost 4 bases and 2 bases respectively, with 13 bases between them. Germline loops: CDR1 SGHTA, CDR2 FQGNSA. This CDR3 reads CASSSTRGSTDTQYF. DNA of the CDR3: TGTGCCAGCAGCTCTACAAGGGGCTCCACAGATACGCAGTATTTT.

Ten or more counts support this clonotype. J is TRBJ2-2 and V is TRBV6-1, with a tentative D call TRBD1 (6 bases). Trimming pared 6 bases from V and 5 bases from J, leaving 10 bases between. This CDR3 has 13 residues. Germline V gene data show CDR1 as MNHNS and CDR2 as SASEGT. For the CDR3, the DNA is TGTGCCAGCAGAACGCAGGGGACCGGGGAGCTGTTTTTT. This gives the protein CASRTQGTGELFF.

The rearrangement uses TRBV6-5 and TRBJ1-2; D is possibly TRBD1 (5 bases). Looked up from germline, CDR1 is MNHEY and CDR2 is SVGAGI. The length of the CDR3 is 14 residues. Trimming left V 8 bases short and J 2 bases short, with 15 bases between. The CDR3 nucleotides read TGTGCCAGCGCCCTGAGCGGGGCCAACTATGGCTACACCTTC. As protein: CASALSGANYGYTF.

This clonotype appeared many times. This chain connects TRBV29-1 to TRBJ2-5, with D possibly matching TRBD2 (6 bases). Trimming left V 8 bases short and J 4 bases short, with 20 bases between. Germline V gene lookup returns CDR1 SQVTM and CDR2 ANQGSEA. The CDR3 spans 14 residues. The CDR3 loop reads CSSLEGGPGETQYF. In nucleotides, the CDR3 is TGCAGCTCCCTAGAAGGAGGGCCAGGAGAGACCCAGTACTTC.

This clonotype was detected a few times. This sequence joins TRBV5-1 and TRBJ1-1; D is possibly TRBD1 (5 bases). Germline assignment: CDR1 SGHRS and CDR2 YFSETQ. The CDR3 loop spans 16 amino acids. V was shortened by 0 bases and J by 0 bases, with 12 bases between the two germline ends. CDR3 loop: CASSLGGAEVNTEAFF. Here the CDR3 DNA reads TGCGCCAGCAGCTTGGGTGGGGCCGAGGTGAACACTGAAGCTTTCTTT.